Below are 22 T cell receptor beta chains sequenced from a single sample in a study of human T cells and chemical hapten exposure. The time point was: patch test 2, 6 weeks after DPC sensitization. The treatment: therapeutic diphenylcyclopropenone sensitization with weekly scalp DPC. TCRdb analysed the RACE reads with MiXCR anew, one entry per CDR3 protein. There are some 54,000 distinct CDR3 sequences in the sample; 9.9% occur only once, and 1.7% lies in the top ten. This material consisted of whole blood, taken in connection with sensitization to the hapten diphenylcyclopropenone (DPC). All receptors come from a woman between 45 and 60 years old with alopecia areata. Some clones in this sample may be carry-over from other donors' samples.

The genes are TRBV14 and TRBJ2-7; 7 nucleotides agree with TRBD1. The V segment lost 5 bases and the J segment 2 bases; nucleotides outside the gene matches: 12. Per germline, CDR1 SGHDN and CDR2 FVKESK. The CDR3 spans 16 residues. CDR3 in DNA: TGTGCCAGCAGCAGACTCCGGACAGGCGAAACCTACGAGCAGTACTTC. It is translated as CASSRLRTGETYEQYF.

CDR3: CANPEYGLAGSQSTDTQYF. The CDR3 DNA is TGTGCCAACCCTGAATACGGACTAGCGGGGAGCCAAAGCACAGATACGCAGTATTTT. This chain connects TRBV6-9 to TRBJ2-3; 12 bases are a match to TRBD2. Unmatched junction bases numbered 17, after V lost 10 bases and J lost 0 bases. Germline values: CDR1 MNHGY, CDR2 SVAAGI. The CDR3 has 19 residues.

This clonotype was recorded a few times. The rearrangement joins TRBV28 to TRBJ2-7; D gene uncertain. The germline V gene has CDR1 MDHEN and CDR2 SYDVKM. V shed 3 bases and J shed 0 bases, with 15 bases lying between them. CDR3 length equals 16 residues. For the CDR3, the DNA is TGTGCCAGCAGTTTCCCTTCGGCGGTGGGCTCCTACGAGCAGTACTTC. This encodes CASSFPSAVGSYEQYF.

The V call is TRBV28, the J call TRBJ1-2; 12 nucleotides match TRBD1. The germline V gene has CDR1 MDHEN and CDR2 SYDVKM. The CDR3 runs 15 residues. V was pared by 7 bases and J by 7 bases, with 10 bases of the junction left unmatched. The CDR3 sequence is CASTVPGQGAFGYTF. The CDR3 bases are TGTGCCAGCACCGTCCCGGGACAGGGGGCTTTTGGCTACACCTTC.

The chain joins TRBV4-1 to TRBJ2-7; 7 positions agree with TRBD2. V was pared by 4 bases and J by 7 bases, with 13 bases of the junction left unmatched. This CDR3 spans 15 amino acids. Germline V lookup: CDR1 MGHRA, CDR2 YSYEKL. The CDR3 protein is CASSPSPGGSREQYF. CDR3 DNA: TGCGCCAGCAGCCCCTCACCGGGGGGTTCAAGGGAGCAGTACTTC.

This clonotype was counted once. One end of the junction is discordant with germline, which a read error may explain. The rearrangement links TRBV3-1 to TRBJ2-1; D uncertain. CDR1 is LGHDT and CDR2 is YNNKEL in the germline V gene (reference sequence). CDR3 length: 11 amino acids. DNA for the CDR3: TGTGTCAGCAGCCAATTGAATGAGCAGTTCTTC. It is translated as CVSSQLNEQFF.

The rearrangement links TRBV6-2 or TRBV6-3 to TRBJ1-5, with 7 bases lining up with TRBD1. V shed 6 bases, J shed 2 bases, and the junction held 7 bases outside the gene matches. The CDR3 loop spans 15 amino acids. CDR1 and CDR2 from the germline V gene are MNHEY and SVGEGT. The CDR3 nucleotides are TGTGCCAGCAGGTTTAGGGGGCTCGGCAATCAGCCCCAGCATTTT. This sequence encodes CASRFRGLGNQPQHF.

This clonotype was counted many times. The gene calls are TRBV7-2 and TRBJ1-5, with D maybe TRBD1 (6 bases). CDR3 size: 14 residues. Trimming took 4 bases from V and 5 from J, leaving 12 bases between them. Germline assignment: CDR1 SGHTA and CDR2 FQGNSA. This CDR3 is CASSWGTSYQPQHF. In DNA form, the CDR3 reads TGTGCCAGCAGCTGGGGGACAAGTTATCAGCCCCAGCATTTT. The full variable domain, rest sourced from reference TRBV7-2 and TRBJ1-5, is GAGVSQSPSNKVTEKGKDVELRCDPISGHTALYWYRQSLGQGLEFLIYFQGNSAPDKSGLPSDRFSAERTGGSVSTLTIQRTQQEDSAVYLCASSWGTSYQPQHFGDGTRLSIL.

This clonotype was recorded a few times. The V gene is TRBV11-2, the J gene TRBJ2-5; 7 bases are shared with TRBD2. After removal of 3 bases from V and 2 bases from J, the junction contained 6 bases not matched to a gene. Germline V lookup: CDR1 SGHAT, CDR2 FQNNGV. The CDR3 runs 15 residues. CDR3 DNA: TGTGCCAGCAGCTTCAACACGGGACTACAAGAGACCCAGTACTTC. Encoded protein: CASSFNTGLQETQYF.

A word on this clonotype: Possible read error: a much larger clone is one base away. The chain employs TRBV20-1 and TRBJ2-7, with 10 positions matching TRBD2. The CDR3 sequence is 15 residues long. Germline CDR1 is DFQATT and CDR2 is SNEGSKA (reference sequence). CDR3 amino acids: CSARGLALRGYGQYF. The CDR3 region has the DNA TGCAGTGCTAGGGGACTAGCGTTACGAGGCTACGGGCAGTACTTC.

CDR3 nucleotides: TGTGCCAGCAGAGCAGACCGCACCGGGGAGCTGTTTTTT. It translates to CASRADRTGELFF. The chain combines TRBV2 with TRBJ2-2; D is ambiguous. The V and J ends lost 6 bases and 4 bases respectively, with 9 bases between them. The CDR3 is made up of 13 amino acids. Germline assignment: CDR1 SNHLY and CDR2 FYNNEI.

The sample holds many counts of this clonotype. The chain uses TRBV11-3 and TRBJ2-1, with a tentative D call TRBD1 (6 bases). This CDR3 region has 18 residues. Trimming removed 5 bases from V and 6 bases from J, with 26 bases in between. From germline, CDR1 is SGHNT and CDR2 YENEEA. CDR3 bases: TGTGCCAGCAGCACAACGCTTGGACGGACTGAGGGGGTCAATGAGCAGTTCTTC. Amino acid sequence: CASSTTLGRTEGVNEQFF.

The chain links TRBV12-3 or TRBV12-4 to TRBJ2-1; possibly TRBD2 for D (5 bases). This CDR3 has 13 residues. The V end was cut by 8 bases, the J end by 1 base, with 9 bases between. CDR3 DNA: TGTGCCAGCCGGGAAACTTCCTACAATGAGCAGTTCTTC. This translates into CASRETSYNEQFF.

This clonotype was counted only a few times. This chain uses TRBV28 with TRBJ1-3, with 8 bases lining up with TRBD1. With V trimmed by 6 bases and J by 0 bases, 4 bases remained unmatched. This CDR3 comprises 15 residues. Germline assignment: CDR1 MDHEN and CDR2 SYDVKM. The CDR3 coding sequence is TGTGCCAGCAGGGCAGGGGGCAGCTCTGGAAACACCATATATTTT. Protein: CASRAGGSSGNTIYF.

This clonotype occurred a few times. At one boundary the junction diverges from the germline segment, which might be a read error. V gene TRBV6-2 or TRBV6-3 combines with J gene TRBJ1-5; possibly TRBD1 for D (6 bases). The CDR3 runs to 15 residues. CDR1 is MNHEY, CDR2 SVGEGT, per germline. This CDR3 is CASRTPQGSNQPRHF. The CDR3 DNA follows: TGTGCCAGCAGGACTCCACAGGGCTCCAATCAGCCCCGGCATTTT.

The genes are TRBV7-9 and TRBJ1-2, with no clear D. V lost 5 bases and J 8 bases, leaving 18 bases between the germline ends. Germline CDR1 SEHNR, CDR2 FQNEAQ (reference sequence). CDR3 length: 14 amino acids. The CDR3 nucleotides are TGTGCCAGCAGCCCGGACTCGGTCGGGAGCGGCTACACCTTC. Protein product: CASSPDSVGSGYTF.

This clonotype turned up a few times. Compared with germline, one end of the junction differs, possibly owing to a read error. The chain combines TRBV2 with TRBJ2-3; TRBD1 agrees at 7 bases. Per germline, CDR1 SNHLY and CDR2 FYNNEI. The CDR3 has 16 amino acids. The CDR3 DNA sequence: TGTGCCAGCAGCGAAGCTAGACAGGGTTGGACAGATACGCAGTATTTT. Amino acids: CASSEARQGWTDTQYF.

The chain employs TRBV4-3 and TRBJ2-4, with 10 nucleotides matching TRBD1. Germline V gene sequence: CDR1 LGHNA, CDR2 YSLEER. CDR3 length: 15 amino acids. V was clipped by 8 bases and J by 10 bases; unmatched bases: 14. The CDR3 loop is CASSADRDRGRIQYF. As DNA, the CDR3 is TGCGCCAGCTCTGCCGACCGGGACAGGGGAAGAATTCAGTACTTC.

This clonotype was picked up a small number of times. The chain has TRBV11-1 and TRBJ1-1; D might be TRBD1 (5 bases). V was trimmed by 5 bases and J by 6 bases, leaving 13 bases between them. This CDR3 has 13 residues. Germline CDR1 and CDR2: SGHAT and FQDESV (reference sequence). The CDR3 is CASSQDIQAEAFF. The CDR3 DNA reads TGTGCCAGCAGCCAGGACATCCAGGCTGAAGCTTTCTTT.

This clonotype has ten or more counts. The rearrangement uses TRBV6-6 and TRBJ1-5; D might be TRBD1 (6 bases). V lost 6 bases, J lost 0 bases, and 12 bases lay in between. The CDR3 length is 15 residues. Per germline, CDR1 MNHNY and CDR2 SVGAGI (reference sequence). CDR3: CASRSQGYSNQPQHF. CDR3 bases: TGTGCCAGCAGGAGCCAGGGGTATAGCAATCAGCCCCAGCATTTT.

Ten or more counts support this clonotype. This chain uses TRBV29-1 with TRBJ2-5; TRBD2 is a possible D gene (5 bases). Germline V gene data show CDR1 as SQVTM and CDR2 as ANQGSEA. The CDR3 sequence is 13 residues long. Between the trimmed V and J ends, which lost 0 bases and 1 base, there was a span of 6 bases. The CDR3 loop is CSVEDGLQETQYF. The CDR3 DNA reads as TGCAGCGTTGAAGACGGACTCCAAGAGACCCAGTACTTC.

The chain uses TRBV7-9 and TRBJ2-3; D not certain. CDR3 length: 14 residues. Trimming removed 5 bases from V and 5 bases from J, with 14 bases in between. Germline V gene data show CDR1 as SEHNR and CDR2 as FQNEAQ (reference sequence). CDR3 loop: CASSLNSIGDTQYF. The CDR3 DNA reads TGTGCCAGCAGCCTCAATAGCATCGGAGATACGCAGTATTTT.